A selection of T cell receptor beta chains follows, all from one sample in a study of cytomegalovirus exposure and HLA in healthy donors. Produced via immunoSEQ multiplex PCR; TCRdb's table is partial and in-frame only. The repertoire consists of roughly 190,000 clones, with approximately 86% occurring once and the leading ten covering roughly 6.6%. Source material: PBMCs. Receptor source: a man aged 25-45 years in good health and CMV-seropositive. Each CDR3 is given with its conserved first and last residue. Fields, in order: CDR3 protein, CDR3 DNA, V gene, D gene, J gene, clone size. D genes are given only for firm matches. Not every row has a clone size; where given, it reads once, few, many or a size class.

CAISERVQSGNTIYF | TGTGCCATCAGTGAACGGGTTCAGAGTGGAAACACCATATATTTT | TRBV10-3 | NA | TRBJ1-3 | NA
CASANFSCANEQFF | TGTGCCAGCGCCAACTTTTCTTGCGCCAATGAGCAGTTCTTC | TRBV7-4 | NA | TRBJ2-1 | NA
CASSVDSEATHNEQFF | TGTGCCAGCAGCGTAGATTCGGAGGCTACACACAATGAGCAGTTCTTC | TRBV9 | NA | TRBJ2-1 | NA
CASSDPGQGGAGELFF | TGTGCCAGCAGTGACCCGGGGCAGGGGGGGGCCGGGGAGCTGTTTTTT | TRBV25-1 | NA | TRBJ2-2 | NA
CAWSAGRRPRGYGYTF | TGTGCCTGGAGTGCCGGACGGAGGCCTCGGGGGTATGGCTACACCTTC | TRBV30 | NA | TRBJ1-2 | NA
CASSRQGTASGNTIYF | TGTGCCAGCAGTAGACAGGGAACCGCCTCTGGAAACACCATATATTTT | TRBV2 | TRBD1 | TRBJ1-3 | once
CASTPGRSADTQYF | TGTGCCAGCACTCCCGGTCGGAGCGCAGATACGCAGTATTTT | TRBV6-6 | NA | TRBJ2-3 | NA
CASSLGGVLQVQHF | TGTGCCAGCAGCTTAGGAGGGGTCCTTCAGGTCCAGCATTTT | TRBV7-8 | NA | TRBJ1-5 | NA
CASSSPGDNNEQFF | TGTGCCAGCAGCTCTCCAGGGGACAACAATGAGCAGTTCTTC | TRBV9 | NA | TRBJ2-1 | once
CASSEFSGRVFNQPQHF | TGTGCCAGCAGTGAATTCTCCGGCAGGGTATTCAATCAGCCCCAGCATTTT | TRBV6-1 | NA | TRBJ1-5 | once
CASSYHRDRGSYEQYF | TGTGCCAGCAGCTATCACCGGGACAGGGGCTCCTACGAGCAGTACTTC | TRBV7-8 | TRBD1 | TRBJ2-7 | once
CASSNPGSMLGAFF | TGTGCCAGTAGTAACCCAGGGTCAATGCTTGGAGCTTTCTTT | TRBV19 | NA | TRBJ1-1 | many
CASSAYRDGNQPQHF | TGTGCCAGCAGCGCCTACAGGGACGGCAATCAGCCCCAGCATTTT | TRBV7-9 | NA | TRBJ1-5 | NA
CASSLTGEGHESYEQYF | TGCGCCAGCAGCTTAACAGGAGAGGGACATGAATCCTACGAGCAGTACTTC | TRBV5-1 | NA | TRBJ2-7 | NA
CASSQDTTNTDTQYF | TGCGCCAGCAGCCAAGATACCACTAACACAGATACGCAGTATTTT | TRBV4-3 | NA | TRBJ2-3 | NA
CASSLPGALAYEQYF | TGTGCCAGCAGTTTACCAGGGGCACTAGCCTACGAGCAGTACTTC | TRBV28 | NA | TRBJ2-7 | NA
CASWGLADLANTGELFF | TGTGCCAGTTGGGGACTAGCGGACCTCGCGAACACCGGGGAGCTGTTTTTT | TRBV19 | TRBD2 | TRBJ2-2 | NA
CAISEDRGYQYF | TGTGCCATCAGTGAGGACAGGGGGTACCAGTACTTC | TRBV10-3 | TRBD1 | TRBJ2-5 | NA
CASSLLGTAGSGELFF | TGTGCCAGCAGTTTATTGGGGACAGCGGGATCCGGGGAGCTGTTTTTT | TRBV27 | NA | TRBJ2-2 | NA
CASSLWGADLQYF | TGTGCCAGCAGCTTGTGGGGTGCCGACTTGCAGTACTTC | TRBV5-6 | NA | TRBJ2-7 | NA
CASSPGGSLGKLFF | TGTGCCAGCAGCCCGGGGGGCAGCTTGGGAAAACTGTTTTTT | TRBV7-2 | NA | TRBJ1-4 | NA
CASWDRGSSDEKLFF | TGTGCCAGCTGGGACAGGGGAAGTAGTGATGAAAAACTGTTTTTT | TRBV19 | TRBD1 | TRBJ1-4 | NA
CASSSSAGQPDGELFF | TGTGCCAGCAGCTCTAGTGCGGGACAGCCGGACGGGGAGCTGTTTTTT | TRBV5-4 | NA | TRBJ2-2 | NA
CASSPMGDTQYF | TGTGCCAGCAGCCCCATGGGGGATACGCAGTATTTT | TRBV28 | NA | TRBJ2-3 | NA
CASSLSQGNNEQFF | TGTGCCAGCAGCTTATCGCAGGGAAACAATGAGCAGTTCTTC | TRBV11-3 | NA | TRBJ2-1 | once
CASRGTGGPYNEQFF | TGCGCCAGCAGGGGAACGGGGGGTCCCTACAATGAGCAGTTCTTC | TRBV5-1 | TRBD2 | TRBJ2-1 | NA
CASSPLDRDEKLFF | TGTGCCAGCAGCCCCCTCGACAGGGATGAAAAACTGTTTTTT | TRBV25-1 | TRBD1 | TRBJ1-4 | NA
CASSGLGRDRELPQHF | TGTGCCAGCAGTGGGTTGGGCCGGGACAGGGAACTTCCCCAGCATTTT | TRBV6-6 | TRBD1 | TRBJ1-5 | once
CASRPGNTEAFF | TGTGCCAGCAGGCCGGGGAACACTGAAGCTTTCTTT | TRBV6-1 | NA | TRBJ1-1 | once
CASSQDTYEQYF | TGTGCCAGCAGCCAGGATACCTACGAGCAGTACTTC | TRBV6-1 | NA | TRBJ2-7 | NA
CASRSGTAINYGYTF | TGTGCCAGTCGATCCGGGACAGCTATTAACTATGGCTACACCTTC | TRBV19 | TRBD1 | TRBJ1-2 | NA
CASSLAGTTNTGELFF | TGTGCCAGCAGCTTAGCAGGGACAACGAACACCGGGGAGCTGTTTTTT | TRBV7-9 | NA | TRBJ2-2 | NA
CASSFSGGSSYNEQFF | TGTGCCAGCAGTTTTAGCGGAGGGAGCTCCTACAATGAGCAGTTCTTC | TRBV27 | NA | TRBJ2-1 | NA
CASGQGLATYNEQFF | TGTGCTAGTGGTCAAGGACTAGCGACCTACAATGAGCAGTTCTTC | TRBV12-5 | TRBD2 | TRBJ2-1 | few
CASSLGSPFAQRGRYNEQFF | TGTGCTAGCAGCTTAGGGAGCCCTTTTGCCCAGCGGGGGCGTTACAATGAGCAGTTCTTC | TRBV7-7 | TRBD2 | TRBJ2-1 | NA
CASSTGQGTDTQYF | TGTGCCAGCAGTACCGGACAGGGCACAGATACGCAGTATTTT | TRBV28 | TRBD1 | TRBJ2-3 | once
CASSLKGRVNTEAFF | TGTGCCAGCAGCTTAAAGGGACGGGTGAACACTGAAGCTTTCTTT | TRBV7-9 | NA | TRBJ1-1 | NA
CASAGQANEKLFF | TGTGCCAGCGCGGGACAGGCGAATGAAAAACTGTTTTTT | TRBV9 | TRBD1 | TRBJ1-4 | NA
CASSLDRAAYEQYF | TGCGCCAGCAGTCTGGACAGGGCGGCCTACGAGCAGTACTTC | TRBV5-1 | TRBD1 | TRBJ2-7 | NA
CASSLGGLPYEQYF | TGTGCCAGCAGCTTAGGCGGACTACCCTACGAGCAGTACTTC | TRBV7-2 | NA | TRBJ2-7 | NA
CASSYSPGKDTQYF | TGTGCCAGCAGTTACTCTCCAGGCAAAGATACGCAGTATTTT | TRBV6-5 | NA | TRBJ2-3 | NA
CASSRTGNSGNTIYF | TGCGCCAGCAGCCGGACAGGGAACTCTGGAAACACCATATATTTT | TRBV4-3 | TRBD1 | TRBJ1-3 | NA
CASSVATSRGRADTEAFF | TGTGCCAGCAGCGTAGCTACGAGCAGGGGGCGCGCGGACACTGAAGCTTTCTTT | TRBV9 | TRBD1 | TRBJ1-1 | NA
CASSLSGSGGYNEQFF | TGTGCCAGCAGTTTAAGTGGTAGCGGGGGTTACAATGAGCAGTTCTTC | TRBV28 | TRBD2 | TRBJ2-1 | once
CASSLYTSGSYNEQFF | TGTGCCAGCAGCTTGTACACTAGCGGGTCTTACAATGAGCAGTTCTTC | TRBV5-6 | TRBD2 | TRBJ2-1 | NA
CASTDGRSYEQYF | TGTGCCAGCACGGACGGCCGCTCCTACGAGCAGTACTTC | TRBV2 | NA | TRBJ2-7 | NA
CASSSRRVSTDTQYF | TGCGCCAGCAGCTCGAGGCGGGTTAGCACAGATACGCAGTATTTT | TRBV5-1 | NA | TRBJ2-3 | NA
CASSILPGTGELFF | TGTGCCAGCAGTATCCTCCCGGGAACCGGGGAGCTGTTTTTT | TRBV28 | NA | TRBJ2-2 | once
CASSVADTGGGYTF | TGTGCCAGCAGCGTAGCCGACACCGGAGGGGGCTACACCTTC | TRBV9 | NA | TRBJ1-2 | NA
CSVGASGSTLYNEQFF | TGCAGCGTTGGGGCTAGCGGGAGCACACTCTACAATGAGCAGTTCTTC | TRBV29-1 | TRBD2 | TRBJ2-1 | NA
CSVDGRDPYEQYF | TGCAGCGTTGACGGTAGGGACCCCTACGAGCAGTACTTC | TRBV29-1 | NA | TRBJ2-7 | NA
CASSSKTESEQYF | TGCGCCAGCAGCTCCAAGACCGAGAGCGAGCAGTACTTC | TRBV5-1 | NA | TRBJ2-7 | NA
CASSIGTDTYEQYF | TGTGCCAGCAGCATAGGGACAGACACCTACGAGCAGTACTTC | TRBV11-2 | TRBD1 | TRBJ2-7 | NA
CASSYWGGPRDEQYF | TGTGCCAGCAGTTACTGGGGGGGCCCTAGGGACGAGCAGTACTTC | TRBV6-5 | NA | TRBJ2-7 | NA
CASSYTTGRDEKLFF | TGTGCCAGCAGTTATACGACAGGCAGGGATGAAAAACTGTTTTTT | TRBV28 | NA | TRBJ1-4 | NA